The 8 T cell receptor beta chains below were found in one sample sequenced in a study of CXCR3-negative and CXCR3-positive naive CD8 T cells. Broader study findings: Hydrophobicity of TRB CDR3s was greater in CXCR3-positive naive cells than in CXCR3-negative naive cells.

The study made its TRB cDNA libraries by 5' RACE, adding UMI labels. TCRdb re-called the 5' RACE reads and catalogs CDR3 proteins one per entry, DNA excluded. This sample's table reports more than 75,000 distinct CDR3 sequences. Their antigen targets remain unknown. The sequenced sample was naive CXCR3+ CD8+ T cells from blood. Subset indicated: CD45RO-CCR7+CD27+CD95- naive CD8+ T cells expressing CXCR3 (TNR3+). These receptor sequences come from a human donor in good health. Some clones in this sample may be carry-over from other donors' samples.

V and J are TRBV10-2 and TRBJ2-1; the D call of TRBD2 rests on TCRdb alone, since no DNA is present to check it. Germline-derived CDR1 and CDR2 are WSHSY and SAAADI. This CDR3 has 18 residues. CDR3 residues: CASSESTQRTGDYNEQFF.

The gene calls are TRBV29-1 and TRBJ1-2; there is no DNA to check the TCRdb D call of TRBD1. This CDR3 is built from 13 residues. CDR1 is SQVTM, CDR2 ANQGSEA, per germline. The CDR3 here is CSVDEGLPLEYTF.

The genes are TRBV7-9 and TRBJ1-2; TCRdb outputs TRBD1, but without DNA this stays unchecked. From germline, CDR1 is SEHNR and CDR2 FQNEAQ (reference sequence). This CDR3 is built from 16 residues. CDR3 residues: CASSPNRAAPNYGYTF. Variable domain in full (rest from reference TRBV7-9 and TRBJ1-2): DTGVSQNPRHKITKRGQNVTFRCDPISEHNRLYWYRQTLGQGPEFLTYFQNEAQLEKSRLLSDRFSAERPKGSFSTLEIQRTEQGDSAMYLCASSPNRAAPNYGYTFGSGTRLTVV.

The chain links TRBV29-1 to TRBJ2-5; TCRdb selects TRBD1, and the lack of DNA leaves this call unchecked. This CDR3 contains 12 residues. CDR1 and CDR2 (germline): SQVTM, ANQGSEA. Here the CDR3 reads CSVRQGLETQYF.

The rearrangement joins TRBV5-4 to TRBJ2-4; the D call of TRBD1 rests on TCRdb alone, since no DNA is present to check it. The CDR3 extends over 15 amino acids. Germline V gene lookup returns CDR1 SGHNT and CDR2 YYREEE (reference sequence). The CDR3 sequence is CASSFSGTGINIQYF.

The chain joins TRBV29-1 to TRBJ1-1; TCRdb outputs TRBD1, but without DNA this stays unchecked. This CDR3 spans 13 amino acids. Germline CDR1 is SQVTM and CDR2 is ANQGSEA. CDR3 in amino acids: CSVWDRDRTEAFF.

The rearrangement uses TRBV27 and TRBJ1-5; TCRdb designates TRBD1, a call that cannot be tested without DNA. CDR1 and CDR2 (germline): MNHEY, SMNVEV (reference sequence). This CDR3 has 15 residues. CDR3 region: CASSRGVDSNQPQHF.

The V gene is TRBV7-9, the J gene TRBJ2-7; TCRdb's assignment of TRBD2 cannot be checked, as there is no DNA. The CDR3 sequence is 14 residues long. From germline, CDR1 is SEHNR and CDR2 FQNEAQ (reference sequence). This chain's CDR3 is CASSSPGLGYEQYF.